This T cell receptor (beta chain) was captured by sequencing in a study of CD8+ T cells in alopecia areata. Points from the study as a whole: Patients shared TCRs less clearly than mice did, possibly for HLA-related reasons.

The treatment: oral pan-JAK inhibitor, 5-10 mg twice daily. Lesional scalp punch biopsies and peripheral blood were collected from alopecia areata patients. Sorting of CD4+ and CD8+ T cells was performed on PBMCs. Comments on this clone: Its antigen is not identified.

The V gene's germline CDR1 is MNHEY and CDR2 SMNVEV (reference sequence). V lost 5 bases, J lost 2 bases, and 21 bases lay in between. The CDR3 runs 18 residues. cDNA serving as the sequencing template came from extracted, reverse transcribed RNA. Libraries were prepared by immunoSEQ multiplex PCR; TCRdb keeps only in-frame clonotypes and omits some of them. The table records nearly 110,000 clones, roughly 84% of them present only once. The specimen was CD8+ T cells sorted from blood, collected at week 24, from a patient treated with tofacitinib. This clonotype was sampled from a human donor with alopecia areata. The chain uses TRBV27 and TRBJ2-2; no reliable D call. The CDR3: CASSRGPQRTLNTGELFF. DNA of the CDR3: TGTGCCAGCAGTCGAGGCCCTCAGAGGACCCTTAACACCGGGGAGCTGTTTTTT.